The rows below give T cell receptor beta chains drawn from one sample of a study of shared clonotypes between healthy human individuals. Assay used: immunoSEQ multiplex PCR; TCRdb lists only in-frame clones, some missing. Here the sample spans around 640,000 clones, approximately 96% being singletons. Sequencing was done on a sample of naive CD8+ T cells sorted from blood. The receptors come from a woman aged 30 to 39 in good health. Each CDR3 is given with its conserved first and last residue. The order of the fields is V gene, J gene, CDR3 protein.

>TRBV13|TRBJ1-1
CASSFWGIPEAFF
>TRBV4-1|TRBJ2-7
CASSLGTSAYEQYF
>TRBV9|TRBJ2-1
CASSVRGPGNEQFF
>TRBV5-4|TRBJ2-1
CASSLVANEQFF
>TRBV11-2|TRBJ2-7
CASSFERVYEQYF
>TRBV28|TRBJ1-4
CASSSPPWGRSEKLFF
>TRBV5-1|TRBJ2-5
CASSLEGGGQETQYF
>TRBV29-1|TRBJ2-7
CSVEEGSQSSYEQYF
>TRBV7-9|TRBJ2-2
CVIRGIEVPTGELFF
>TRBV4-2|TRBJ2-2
CASSLGLSTGELFF
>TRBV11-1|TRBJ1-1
CASSLMGGLAEAFF
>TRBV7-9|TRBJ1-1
CASSLDERGFTEAFF
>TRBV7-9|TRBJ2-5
CASSEEETQYF
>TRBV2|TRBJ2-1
CASSEGRESYNEQFF
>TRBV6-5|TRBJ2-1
CASSHTGFYNEQFF
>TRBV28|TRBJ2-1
CASSPSRAPYNEQFF
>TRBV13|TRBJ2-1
CASSGELAGGPDEQFF
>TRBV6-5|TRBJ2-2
CASSYVTNTGELFF
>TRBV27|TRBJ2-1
CASSKTGTANNEQFF
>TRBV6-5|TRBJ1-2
CATVAGGYTF
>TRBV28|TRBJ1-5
CASRSLGSGYGLEPQHF
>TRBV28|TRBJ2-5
CASRSLAGAQETQYF
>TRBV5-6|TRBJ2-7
CASSAGTGGYEQYF
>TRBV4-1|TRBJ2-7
CASSQEQGGYEQYF